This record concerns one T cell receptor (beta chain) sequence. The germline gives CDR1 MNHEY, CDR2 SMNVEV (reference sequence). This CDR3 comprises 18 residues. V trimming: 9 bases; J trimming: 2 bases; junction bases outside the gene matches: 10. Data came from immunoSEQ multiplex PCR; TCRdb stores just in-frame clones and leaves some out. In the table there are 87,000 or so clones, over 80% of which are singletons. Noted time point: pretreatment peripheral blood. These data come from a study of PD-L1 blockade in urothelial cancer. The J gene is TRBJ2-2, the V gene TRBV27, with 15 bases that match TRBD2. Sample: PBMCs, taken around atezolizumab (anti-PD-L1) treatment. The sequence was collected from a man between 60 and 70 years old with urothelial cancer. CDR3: CASRSGTSGGRNTGELFF. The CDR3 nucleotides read TGTGCCAGTAGATCCGGGACTAGCGGGGGGCGAAACACCGGGGAGCTGTTTTTT.